This T cell receptor beta chain is from a study of shared clonotypes between healthy human individuals. CDR3 length: 15 residues. Germline V gene data show CDR1 as KGHSH and CDR2 as LQKENI. Trimming pared 8 bases from V and 0 bases from J, leaving 14 bases between. Data came from immunoSEQ multiplex PCR; TCRdb stores just in-frame clones and leaves some out. The data contain approximately 1.4 million clones, 95% to 99% of them singletons. About this clone: Its cognate antigen is unknown.

General study points: Rarefaction curves obtained for sorted subsets showed sequencing incomplete despite large depth. Four donors shared roughly 5% of their naive CD4 clonotypes.

This chain uses TRBV18 with TRBJ2-1, with a weak D call TRBD2 (5 bases). The TCR sequence derives from a man aged 25 to 40 in good health. Sequenced: naive CD4+ T cells sorted from blood. Subset noted: CD45RA+ positively selected. The CDR3 nucleotides are TGTGCCAGCCTACTTTTGGCGGGCTCCTACAATGAGCAGTTCTTC. It encodes CASLLLAGSYNEQFF. The full variable domain, rest sourced from reference TRBV18 and TRBJ2-1, is NAGVMQNPRHLVRRRGQEARLRCSPMKGHSHVYWYRQLPEEGLKFMVYLQKENIIDESGMPKERFSAEFPKEGPSILRIQQVVRGDSAAYFCASLLLAGSYNEQFFGPGTRLTVL.